The TCR beta chain under discussion was sequenced for a study of cytomegalovirus exposure and HLA in healthy donors. In germline, CDR1 is SGHTA, CDR2 FQGNSA. V gave up 4 bases and J gave up 5 bases; unmatched junction bases: 5. The CDR3 loop spans 14 amino acids. PCR involved 60 Vbeta and 13 Jbeta primers. Some clones are missing from TCRdb's copy, which holds only in-frame ones; the method was immunoSEQ multiplex PCR. Of some 120,000 clones listed, around 81% are singletons. Sequenced sample: PBMCs. V and J are TRBV7-2 and TRBJ2-4; 7 nucleotides line up with TRBD2. The receptor was isolated from a woman in her twenties or thirties in good health and CMV-seronegative. The CDR3 loop reads CASSSGAGQNIQYF. The CDR3 region has the DNA TGTGCCAGCAGCTCCGGAGCGGGGCAAAACATTCAGTACTTC.